The 5 T cell receptor beta chains presented below share a single source sample, sequenced in a study of glioma-infiltrating T cells. Using RNA template, CDR3s of TCR alpha and beta were amplified with iRepertoire arm-PCR. TCRdb reprocessed the multiplex PCR reads with MiXCR, giving one entry per CDR3 protein. The table lists over 100,000 distinct CDR3 sequences, 20% to 30% of them singletons, with 35% in the top ten. Sequencing was performed on glioma tissue, nonneoplastic brain tissue, or PBMCs (not recorded which). Receptors were obtained from a human donor with low-grade glioma or glioblastoma, undergoing nonglioma brain surgery, or in good health (not recorded which).

Ten or more counts support this clonotype. V usage is TRBV10-3 and J usage is TRBJ1-1, with 9 bases identical to TRBD1. Germline assignment: CDR1 ENHRY and CDR2 SYGVKD. V shed 6 bases and J 6 bases; nucleotides not matched to a gene: 5. The CDR3 runs to 13 residues. The CDR3 DNA sequence: TGTGCCATCAGACAGGGGGCGTCAGCTGAAGCTTTCTTT. The encoded protein is CAIRQGASAEAFF.

Details on this clonotype: A much larger clone lies a single base off, so this may be a read error. V is TRBV7-9 and J is TRBJ2-1; tentative D call: TRBD2 (6 bases). With 5 bases removed from V and 7 bases from J, the gap between germline ends came to 18 bases. The CDR3 extends over 15 amino acids. CDR1 and CDR2 from the germline V gene are SEHNR and FQNEAQ (reference sequence). The CDR3 DNA sequence: TGTGCCAGCAGCGCAACTAGCCGGAGTCGGAATGAGCAGTTCTTC. Its translation is CASSATSRSRNEQFF.

Concerning this clonotype itself: A much larger clone sits a single nucleotide away, making a read error possible. This chain joins TRBV20-1 and TRBJ2-7; 8 bases align to TRBD1. With V trimmed by 3 bases and J by 3 bases, 19 bases remained unmatched. The CDR3 covers 18 residues. Germline V gives CDR1 DFQATT, CDR2 SNEGSKA (reference sequence). The CDR3 loop is CSARIPGGPAWAYYEQYF. CDR3 sequence (DNA): TGCAGTGCTAGGATCCCAGGGGGCCCAGCGTGGGCCTACTACGAGCAGTACTTC.

This clonotype was seen at least ten times. The chain carries TRBV7-2 and TRBJ2-7, with D uncertain. With 4 bases removed from V and 3 bases from J, the gap between germline ends came to 13 bases. CDR3 length: 14 amino acids. Germline V gene data show CDR1 as SGHTA and CDR2 as FQGNSA. CDR3 amino acids: CASSSNLQSYEQYF. DNA for the CDR3: TGTGCCAGCAGCTCGAACCTTCAGAGCTACGAGCAGTACTTC.

The chain combines TRBV6-1 with TRBJ1-1; no clear D gene. CDR3 length: 15 amino acids. Germline V gene lookup returns CDR1 MNHNS and CDR2 SASEGT. V lost 1 base and J lost 0, with 9 bases in between. The DNA for the CDR3 is TGTGCCAGCAGTGAAGGGTGTGAGATGAACACTGAAGCTTTCTTT. This translates into CASSEGCEMNTEAFF.